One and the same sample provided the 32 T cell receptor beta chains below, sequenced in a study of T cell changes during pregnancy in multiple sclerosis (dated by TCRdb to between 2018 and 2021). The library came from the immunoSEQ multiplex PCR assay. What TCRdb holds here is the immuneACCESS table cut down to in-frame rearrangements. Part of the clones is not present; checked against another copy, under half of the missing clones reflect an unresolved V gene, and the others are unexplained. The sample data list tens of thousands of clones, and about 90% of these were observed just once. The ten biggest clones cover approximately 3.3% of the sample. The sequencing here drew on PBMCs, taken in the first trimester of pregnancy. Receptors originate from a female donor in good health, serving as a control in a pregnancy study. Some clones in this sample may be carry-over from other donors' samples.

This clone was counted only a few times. Here the CDR3 DNA reads TGCGCCAGCAGCTTGGAAGAGGGGGTCACTGGGGCCAACGTCCTGACTTTC. Protein sequence: CASSLEEGVTGANVLTF. J is TRBJ2-6 and V is TRBV5-1, with D tentatively TRBD1 (6 bases). In germline, CDR1 is SGHRS, CDR2 YFSETQ. Trimming stripped 0 bases from V and 2 bases from J, with 12 bases between. This CDR3 has 17 amino acids. Combining the CDR3 with reference TRBV5-1 and TRBJ2-6 gives the whole variable domain KAGVTQTPRYLIKTRGQQVTLSCSPISGHRSVSWYQQTPGQGLQFLFEYFSETQRNKGNFPGRFSGRQFSNSRSEMNVSTLELGDSALYLCASSLEEGVTGANVLTFGAGSRLTVL.

The CDR3 DNA is TGTGCCAGCAGGGACACCTACTACGAGCAGTACTTC. It yields the protein CASRDTYYEQYF. The chain joins TRBV28 to TRBJ2-7; a weak D match, TRBD1 (5 bases). Trimming removed 6 bases at V and 3 bases at J, with 9 bases between. This CDR3 comprises 12 residues. The germline gives CDR1 MDHEN, CDR2 SYDVKM.

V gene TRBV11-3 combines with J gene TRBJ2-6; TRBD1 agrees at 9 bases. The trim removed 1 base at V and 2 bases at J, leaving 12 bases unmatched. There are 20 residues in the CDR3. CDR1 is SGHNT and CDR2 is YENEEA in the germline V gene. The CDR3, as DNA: TGTGCCAGCAGCTTAGGATATGGGGACAGGGTATCCCCTGGGGCCAACGTCCTGACTTTC. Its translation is CASSLGYGDRVSPGANVLTF.

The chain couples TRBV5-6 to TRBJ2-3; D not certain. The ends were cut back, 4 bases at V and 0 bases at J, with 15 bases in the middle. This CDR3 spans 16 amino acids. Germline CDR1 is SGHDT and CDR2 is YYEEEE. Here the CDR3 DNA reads TGTGCCAGCAGCGAAGACTGGTCCCCTAGCACAGATACGCAGTATTTT. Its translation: CASSEDWSPSTDTQYF.

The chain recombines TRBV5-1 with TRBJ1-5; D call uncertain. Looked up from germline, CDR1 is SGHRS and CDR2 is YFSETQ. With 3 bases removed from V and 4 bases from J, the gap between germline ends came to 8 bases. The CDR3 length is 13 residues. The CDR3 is CASSYDENQPQHF. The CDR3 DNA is TGCGCCAGCAGCTACGATGAGAATCAGCCCCAGCATTTT.

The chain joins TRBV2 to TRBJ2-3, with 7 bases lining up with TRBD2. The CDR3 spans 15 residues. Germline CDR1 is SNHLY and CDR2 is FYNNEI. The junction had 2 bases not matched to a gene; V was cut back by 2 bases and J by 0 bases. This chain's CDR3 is CASSEILASTDTQYF. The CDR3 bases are TGTGCCAGCAGTGAAATACTAGCGAGCACAGATACGCAGTATTTT.

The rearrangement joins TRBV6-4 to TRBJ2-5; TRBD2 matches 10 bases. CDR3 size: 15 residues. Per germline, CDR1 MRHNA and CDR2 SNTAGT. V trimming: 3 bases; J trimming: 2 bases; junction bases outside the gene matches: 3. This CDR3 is CASSEVAGGQETQYF. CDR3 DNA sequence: TGTGCCAGCAGTGAGGTAGCGGGGGGACAAGAGACCCAGTACTTC.

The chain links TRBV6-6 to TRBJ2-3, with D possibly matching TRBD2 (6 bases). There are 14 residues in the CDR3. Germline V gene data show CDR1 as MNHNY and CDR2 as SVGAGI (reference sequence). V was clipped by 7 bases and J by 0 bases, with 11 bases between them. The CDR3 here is CASNGGLSTDTQYF. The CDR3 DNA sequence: TGTGCCAGCAATGGAGGGTTGAGCACAGATACGCAGTATTTT.

The CDR3 here is CASSFHPGTGYEQYF. The CDR3 nucleotides are TGTGCCAGCAGTTTTCACCCCGGGACAGGGTACGAGCAGTACTTC. The chain is built from TRBV27 and TRBJ2-7, with TRBD1 identical over 9 bases. Germline CDR1 MNHEY, CDR2 SMNVEV (reference sequence). The CDR3 is 15 residues long. V was clipped by 3 bases and J by 4 bases; unmatched bases: 7.

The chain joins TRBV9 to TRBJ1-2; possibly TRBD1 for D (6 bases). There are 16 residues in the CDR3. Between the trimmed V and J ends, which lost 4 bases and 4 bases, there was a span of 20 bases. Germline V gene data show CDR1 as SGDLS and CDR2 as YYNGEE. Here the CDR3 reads CASSPQGGGQIYGYTF. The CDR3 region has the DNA TGTGCCAGCAGCCCTCAGGGCGGGGGGCAAATCTATGGCTACACCTTC.

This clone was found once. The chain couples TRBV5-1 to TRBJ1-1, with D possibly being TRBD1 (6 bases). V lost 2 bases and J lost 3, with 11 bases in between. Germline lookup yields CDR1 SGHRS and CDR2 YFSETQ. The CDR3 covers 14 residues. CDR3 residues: CASSFEGGDTEAFF. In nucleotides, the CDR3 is TGCGCCAGCAGCTTCGAGGGGGGGGACACTGAAGCTTTCTTT.

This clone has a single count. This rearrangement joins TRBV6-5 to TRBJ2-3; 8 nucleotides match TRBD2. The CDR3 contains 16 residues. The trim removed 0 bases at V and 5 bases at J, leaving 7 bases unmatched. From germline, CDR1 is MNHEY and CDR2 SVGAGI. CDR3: CASSYSSGGPRDTQYF. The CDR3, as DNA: TGTGCCAGCAGTTACTCATCGGGAGGGCCCAGAGATACGCAGTATTTT.

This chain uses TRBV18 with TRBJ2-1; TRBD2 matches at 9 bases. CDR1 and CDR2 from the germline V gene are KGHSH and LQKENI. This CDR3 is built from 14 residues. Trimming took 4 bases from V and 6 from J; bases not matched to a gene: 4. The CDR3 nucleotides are TGTGCCAGCTCACTCTATAGCGGGGGCAATGAGCAGTTCTTC. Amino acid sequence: CASSLYSGGNEQFF.

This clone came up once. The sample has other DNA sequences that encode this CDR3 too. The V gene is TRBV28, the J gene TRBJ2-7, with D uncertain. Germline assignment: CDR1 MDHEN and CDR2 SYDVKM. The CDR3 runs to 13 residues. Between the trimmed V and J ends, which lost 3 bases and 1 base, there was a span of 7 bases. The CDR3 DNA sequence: TGTGCCAGCAGTTTGCACAGATCCTACGAGCAGTACTTC. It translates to CASSLHRSYEQYF.

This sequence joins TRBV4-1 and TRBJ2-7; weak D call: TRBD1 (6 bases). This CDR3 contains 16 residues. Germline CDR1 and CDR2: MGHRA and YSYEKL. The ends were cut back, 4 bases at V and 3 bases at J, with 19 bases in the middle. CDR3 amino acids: CASSLASRGGFYEQYF. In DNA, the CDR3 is TGCGCCAGCAGCCTGGCGTCTCGAGGGGGATTCTACGAGCAGTACTTC.

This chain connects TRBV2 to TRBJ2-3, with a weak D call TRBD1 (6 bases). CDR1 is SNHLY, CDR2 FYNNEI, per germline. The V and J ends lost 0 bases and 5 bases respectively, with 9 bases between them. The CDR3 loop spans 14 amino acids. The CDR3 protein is CASSEANRVDTQYF. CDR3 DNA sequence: TGTGCCAGCAGTGAAGCAAACAGGGTAGATACGCAGTATTTT. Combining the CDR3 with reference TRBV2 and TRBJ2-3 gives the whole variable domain EPEVTQTPSHQVTQMGQEVILRCVPISNHLYFYWYRQILGQKVEFLVSFYNNEISEKSEIFDDQFSVERPDGSNFTLKIRSTKLEDSAMYFCASSEANRVDTQYFGPGTRLTVL.

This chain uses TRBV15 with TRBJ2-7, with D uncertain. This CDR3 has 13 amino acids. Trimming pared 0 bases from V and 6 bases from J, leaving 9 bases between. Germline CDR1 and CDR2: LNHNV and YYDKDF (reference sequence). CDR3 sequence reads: CATSRDPNFEQYF. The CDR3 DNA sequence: TGTGCCACCAGCAGAGATCCAAACTTCGAGCAGTACTTC.

Written as DNA, the CDR3 is TGTGCCAGCAGCATTCGGGGGGGCCGGATCGGTAGGCAGTATTTT. Translation: CASSIRGGRIGRQYF. This rearrangement joins TRBV6-1 to TRBJ2-3; TRBD2 matches 8 bases. Trimming removed 6 bases from V and 11 bases from J; junction bases left unmatched: 16. This CDR3 is built from 15 residues. Germline V gene sequence: CDR1 MNHNS, CDR2 SASEGT.

CDR3 loop: CASSQDPQGTTQYF. CDR3 DNA sequence: TGCGCCAGCAGCCAAGATCCGCAGGGCACGACCCAGTACTTC. The rearrangement links TRBV4-1 to TRBJ2-5; a weak D match, TRBD1 (5 bases). The germline V gene has CDR1 MGHRA and CDR2 YSYEKL. Trimming removed 0 bases from V and 7 bases from J, with 12 bases in between. The CDR3 sequence is 14 residues long.

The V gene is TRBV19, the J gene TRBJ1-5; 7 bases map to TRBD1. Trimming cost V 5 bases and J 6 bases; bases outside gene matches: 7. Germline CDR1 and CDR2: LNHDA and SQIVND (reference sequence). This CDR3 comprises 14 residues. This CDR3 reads CASSPPGGGQPQHF. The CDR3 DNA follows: TGTGCCAGTAGTCCACCAGGGGGTGGTCAGCCCCAGCATTTT.

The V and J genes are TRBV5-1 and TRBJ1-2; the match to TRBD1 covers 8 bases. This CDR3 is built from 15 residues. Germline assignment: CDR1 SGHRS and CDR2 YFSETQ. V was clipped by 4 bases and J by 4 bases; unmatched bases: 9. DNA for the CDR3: TGCGCCAGCAGCCCTGGACAGGGATCACTCTATGGCTACACCTTC. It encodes CASSPGQGSLYGYTF.

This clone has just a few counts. CDR3 DNA: TGTGCCAGCACGCGGGGCGAGGCGGAGACCCAGTACTTC. It codes for CASTRGEAETQYF. The J gene is TRBJ2-5, the V gene TRBV6-1, with D tentatively TRBD2 (6 bases). The CDR3 is 13 residues long. V was clipped by 7 bases and J by 5 bases, with 14 bases between them. The V gene's germline CDR1 is MNHNS and CDR2 SASEGT.

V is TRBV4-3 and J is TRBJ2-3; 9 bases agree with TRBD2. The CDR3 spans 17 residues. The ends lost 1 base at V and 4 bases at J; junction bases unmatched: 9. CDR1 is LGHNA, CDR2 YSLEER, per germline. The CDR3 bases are TGCGCCAGCAGCCAAGGACTAGCGGAGCGGGGCCCAGATACGCAGTATTTT. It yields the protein CASSQGLAERGPDTQYF.

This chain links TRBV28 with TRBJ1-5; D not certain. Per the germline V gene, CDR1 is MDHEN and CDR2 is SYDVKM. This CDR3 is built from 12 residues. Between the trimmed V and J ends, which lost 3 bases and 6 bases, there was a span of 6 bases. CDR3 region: CASSLRFQPQHF. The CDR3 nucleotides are TGTGCCAGCAGTTTGAGGTTTCAGCCCCAGCATTTT.

DNA of the CDR3: TGTGCCAGCAGCCAAGATGGATTAGTTTTACTAGCGGGAGTTGAGCAGTTCTTC. Amino acids: CASSQDGLVLLAGVEQFF. This rearrangement joins TRBV4-2 to TRBJ2-1; TRBD2 aligns across 11 bases. The J segment lost 9 bases and the V segment lost 0 bases, leaving 13 bases of the junction unmatched. The germline V gene encodes CDR1 LGHNA and CDR2 YNFKEQ. The CDR3 totals 18 residues.

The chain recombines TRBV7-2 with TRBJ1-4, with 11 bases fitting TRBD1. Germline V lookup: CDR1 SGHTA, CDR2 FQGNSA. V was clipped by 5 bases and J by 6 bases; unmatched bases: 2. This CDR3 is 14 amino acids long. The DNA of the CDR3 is TGTGCCAGCAGCCGGGGACAGGGGGATGAAAAACTGTTTTTT. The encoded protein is CASSRGQGDEKLFF. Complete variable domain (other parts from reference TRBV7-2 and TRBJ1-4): GAGVSQSPSNKVTEKGKDVELRCDPISGHTALYWYRQSLGQGLEFLIYFQGNSAPDKSGLPSDRFSAERTGGSVSTLTIQRTQQEDSAVYLCASSRGQGDEKLFFGSGTQLSVL.

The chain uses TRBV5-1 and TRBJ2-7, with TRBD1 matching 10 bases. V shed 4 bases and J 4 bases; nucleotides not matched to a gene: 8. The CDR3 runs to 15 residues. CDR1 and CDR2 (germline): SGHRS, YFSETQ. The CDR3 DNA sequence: TGCGCCAGCAGCCTAACGACAGGGGGCGGGTACGAGCAGTACTTC. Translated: CASSLTTGGGYEQYF.

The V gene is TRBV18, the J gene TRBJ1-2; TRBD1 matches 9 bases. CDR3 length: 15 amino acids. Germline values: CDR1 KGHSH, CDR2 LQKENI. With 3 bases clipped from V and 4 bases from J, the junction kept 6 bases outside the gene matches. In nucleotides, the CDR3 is TGTGCCAGCTCACCGGGGGACAGGGCTTCCTATGGCTACACCTTC. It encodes CASSPGDRASYGYTF.

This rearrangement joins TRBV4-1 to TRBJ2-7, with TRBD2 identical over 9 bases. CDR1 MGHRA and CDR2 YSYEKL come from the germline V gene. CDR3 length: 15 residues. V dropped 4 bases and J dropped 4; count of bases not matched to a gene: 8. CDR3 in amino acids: CASSLLWTSEYEQYF. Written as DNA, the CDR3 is TGCGCCAGCAGCCTCCTATGGACTAGCGAGTACGAGCAGTACTTC.

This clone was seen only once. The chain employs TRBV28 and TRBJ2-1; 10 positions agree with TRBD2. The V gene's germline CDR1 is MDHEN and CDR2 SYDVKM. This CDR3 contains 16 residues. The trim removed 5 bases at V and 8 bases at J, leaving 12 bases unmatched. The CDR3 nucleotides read TGTGCCAGCAGTCCTCACCTTAGCGGGAGGAAGGATGAGCAGTTCTTC. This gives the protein CASSPHLSGRKDEQFF.

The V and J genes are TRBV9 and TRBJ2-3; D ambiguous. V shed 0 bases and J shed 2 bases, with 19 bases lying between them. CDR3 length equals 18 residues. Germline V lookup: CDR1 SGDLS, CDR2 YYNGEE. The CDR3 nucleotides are TGTGCCAGCAGCGTAGCACTACTAAGTGGCGGCCCCACAGATACGCAGTATTTT. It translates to CASSVALLSGGPTDTQYF.

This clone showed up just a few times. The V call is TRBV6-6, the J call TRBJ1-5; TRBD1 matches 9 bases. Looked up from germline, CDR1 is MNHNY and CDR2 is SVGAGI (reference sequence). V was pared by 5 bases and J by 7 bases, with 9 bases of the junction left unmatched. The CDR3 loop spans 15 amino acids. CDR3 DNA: TGTGCCAGCAGTACAAGGGACAGGGCGGGGCAGCCCCAGCATTTT. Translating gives CASSTRDRAGQPQHF.